This passage covers 11 T cell receptor beta chains from one sample sequenced in a study of T cells in Graves' hyperthyroidism and ophthalmopathy. TCR beta CDR3 regions were amplified from RNA transcripts. First-round RT-PCR of the TCR CDR3 relied on the HTBI primer set. TCRdb re-derived calls from the multiplex PCR reads in MiXCR, one entry per CDR3 protein. This sample has fewer than 450,000 distinct CDR3 sequences, with under 20% found just once. The specimen sequenced was blood. Receptors were obtained from a man aged 18-30 years with Graves' ophthalmopathy.

V and J are TRBV20-1 and TRBJ2-5, with D perhaps being TRBD1 or TRBD2 (6 bases each). V was pared by 0 bases and J by 2 bases, with 22 bases between. CDR3 size: 18 residues. In germline, CDR1 is DFQATT, CDR2 SNEGSKA (reference sequence). CDR3 protein: CSARDLGTGAYQQETQYF. The CDR3 DNA is TGCAGTGCTAGAGATCTGGGGACGGGGGCATACCAACAAGAGACCCAGTACTTC.

This clonotype was found many times. This chain joins TRBV4-1 and TRBJ2-3; D is unclear. V lost 1 base to trimming and J lost 2 bases, with 13 bases between them. Per germline, CDR1 MGHRA and CDR2 YSYEKL. This CDR3 has 16 amino acids. In DNA form, the CDR3 reads TGCGCCAGCAGCCAAGTAAACTTGGTATACACAGATACGCAGTATTTT. As protein: CASSQVNLVYTDTQYF.

In its sample, this clonotype was seen many times. The chain carries TRBV6-2 or TRBV6-3 and TRBJ1-5; D not resolved. Germline V gene lookup returns CDR1 MNHEY and CDR2 SVGEGT. The CDR3 extends over 15 amino acids. V was trimmed by 2 bases and J by 4 bases, leaving 12 bases between them. CDR3 DNA: TGTGCCAGCAGTTACCTTGGCATTCCGAATCAGCCCCAGCATTTT. Its translation is CASSYLGIPNQPQHF.

The V gene is TRBV19, the J gene TRBJ2-5, with D unresolved. This CDR3 is 13 amino acids long. Germline V gene lookup returns CDR1 LNHDA and CDR2 SQIVND (reference sequence). V was pared by 10 bases and J by 1 base, with 13 bases between. CDR3: CATAGSLQETQYF. The CDR3 DNA sequence: TGTGCCACCGCCGGGTCGCTCCAAGAGACCCAGTACTTC. Looking up the rest from reference TRBV19 and TRBJ2-5 gives the full variable domain: DGGITQSPKYLFRKEGQNVTLSCEQNLNHDAMYWYRQDPGQGLRLIYYSQIVNDFQKGDIAEGYSVSREKKESFPLTVTSAQKNPTAFYLCATAGSLQETQYFGPGTRLLVL.

This clonotype was observed at least ten times. This sequence joins TRBV12-3 or TRBV12-4 and TRBJ1-6, with a tentative D call TRBD1 (5 bases). V was shortened by 5 bases and J by 7 bases, with 12 bases between the two germline ends. The CDR3 extends over 14 amino acids. The CDR3 loop is CASSPGRANSPLHF. In DNA, the CDR3 is TGTGCCAGCAGTCCCGGCAGGGCCAATTCACCCCTCCACTTT.

This clonotype has only a few counts. This may be a read error, as it is one base from a much larger clone. The chain links TRBV3-1 to TRBJ1-1; TRBD1 is a possible D gene (6 bases). The CDR3 has 14 amino acids. Germline V gene sequence: CDR1 LGHDT, CDR2 YNNKEL (reference sequence). Trimming stripped 7 bases from V and 1 base from J, with 13 bases between. CDR3 sequence: CASNSGGANTEAFF. CDR3 sequence (DNA): TGTGCCAGCAACTCCGGGGGGGCGAACACTGAAGCTTTCTTT.

The CDR3 sequence: CASNLGPSGGRGEQFF. The CDR3 DNA follows: TGTGCCAGCAACCTCGGGCCTAGCGGGGGGCGGGGTGAGCAGTTCTTC. The chain is built from TRBV7-9 and TRBJ2-1; 11 bases fit TRBD2. After removal of 7 bases from V and 9 bases from J, the junction contained 14 bases not matched to a gene. The germline gives CDR1 SEHNR, CDR2 FQNEAQ (reference sequence). The length of the CDR3 is 16 residues.

This clonotype was observed many times. Written as DNA, the CDR3 is TGCAGCGTTGTCATTGAGACCCAGTACTTC. Its protein is CSVVIETQYF. This sequence joins TRBV29-1 and TRBJ2-5; no clear D. The V and J ends lost 4 bases and 5 bases respectively, with 5 bases between them. The CDR3 spans 10 residues. Germline V gene lookup returns CDR1 SQVTM and CDR2 ANQGSEA.

This clonotype was observed a few times. This chain uses TRBV5-4 with TRBJ2-5; TRBD1 is a possible D gene (5 bases). Trimming pared 0 bases from V and 3 bases from J, leaving 9 bases between. Germline CDR1 is SGHNT and CDR2 is YYREEE (reference sequence). This CDR3 is built from 14 residues. CDR3 amino acids: CASSLAGREETQYF. DNA for the CDR3: TGTGCCAGCAGCTTGGCAGGCAGGGAAGAGACCCAGTACTTC.

The sample holds a few counts of this clonotype. The chain couples TRBV6-6 to TRBJ1-1, with D uncertain. Trimming left V 0 bases short and J 4 bases short, with 12 bases between. Germline V gives CDR1 MNHNY, CDR2 SVGAGI (reference sequence). This CDR3 is built from 15 residues. The CDR3: CASSYSAGPSTEAFF. DNA for the CDR3: TGTGCCAGCAGTTACTCAGCAGGCCCGTCCACTGAAGCTTTCTTT.

This clonotype was counted many times. The gene calls are TRBV4-1 and TRBJ2-1; D is undetermined. Germline V gene sequence: CDR1 MGHRA, CDR2 YSYEKL. V was pared by 1 base and J by 12 bases, with 16 bases between. This CDR3 spans 14 amino acids. This CDR3 reads CASSQGVVGRTQFF. CDR3 nucleotides: TGCGCCAGCAGCCAAGGAGTAGTGGGCCGCACGCAGTTCTTC.